This entry concerns a single T cell receptor beta chain. In the authors' workflow: It was from reference gene primer amplification that nucleated cell counts were estimated. The assay was immunoSEQ multiplex PCR, and TCRdb's table has in-frame clones only and misses some. V, J and clone size were drawn from that table, and D and trimming were deduced from the DNA. This repertoire shows 150,000 to 200,000 clones, 86% found once; its top ten account for 9.5% to 13%. The CDR3 spans 14 residues. The germline gives CDR1 SGHRS, CDR2 YFSETQ. V was cut by 1 base and J by 2 bases, with 10 bases left in between. This record comes from a study of blood T cell repertoires in COVID-19. About the study: COVID-19 samples collected from the United States, Italy and Spain covered acute and convalescent phases. T cells, B-cell-depleted T cells, or PBMCs provided the cDNA or gDNA that served as material.

The sample comprised peripheral blood. This sequence joins TRBV5-1 and TRBJ2-7, with a tentative D call TRBD2 (6 bases). The sequence derives from a woman in her sixties or seventies with COVID-19, enrolled during active disease. The chain's CDR3 is CASSLSGEPYEQYF. CDR3 nucleotide sequence: TGCGCCAGCAGCTTGTCGGGAGAACCCTACGAGCAGTACTTC.